The present T cell receptor (beta chain) was sequenced within a study of cytomegalovirus exposure and HLA in healthy donors (dated by TCRdb to 2015 to 2018). In the study overall: The 500 to 700 repertoires of the first cohort and the 120 or so validation repertoires were produced on the same platform, according to a later analysis. The study aimed to test whether signatures of past pathogen exposure could be identified by cataloging public T cell receptors. Besides the first cohort of roughly 660 subjects, a separate validation cohort made up of over 95 different subjects was used. High-throughput TCR immunosequencing, statistical association of individual TCRs with disease status, and machine learning were combined to predict cytomegalovirus infection status.

The paper as a whole reports these results and caveats: Cytomegalovirus status was reported to be diagnosed by the classifier with high specificity and sensitivity in both the original and validation cohorts. It was suggested by the authors that the approach could potentially be generalized to other disease states and immunological phenotypes. A later analysis lacked HLA typing for the validation cohort, so it scored co-occurrence in that cohort across all 110 or so repertoires. Subsequent analysis determined that TCRs grouped into clusters in the first cohort also showed a tendency toward co-occurrence across the 120 validation repertoires, and 94% of cluster scores exceeded 0. In vitro tests confirmed that a few of the cytomegalovirus-associated TCR beta chains recognize cytomegalovirus antigens. While some public TCRs were present in many individuals, most TCR sequences turned up only very rarely across donors. The study listed around 160 TCR beta chains as associated with cytomegalovirus.

Separate from the approximately 670-subject first cohort, the validation cohort of about 130 subjects was the group to which the donors belonged. This clone was picked up a small number of times. Its recognized antigen is unknown. No base quality information exists; no much larger clone differs at one position. Library preparation used the immunoSEQ multiplex PCR assay. In the original analysis: To diagnose cytomegalovirus status from the catalog of TCR beta chain sequences, a statistical classification framework was built. Entries here come from immuneACCESS through TCRdb and include only in-frame sequences with V and J called. Some clones fail to appear in such tables; in the studies checked, an unresolved V gene covers under half of the shortfall, and the cause of the remainder is unknown. The V and J calls and clone size come from that table; D and trimming were worked out from the DNA. This sample is represented by 100,000 to 150,000 clones; approximately 90% of them were singletons. About 1.8% of the sample is taken by the ten largest.

The germline V gene (reference sequence) specifies PRHDT as CDR1 and FYEKMQ as CDR2. CDR3 length: 15 amino acids, cysteine to phenylalanine. Of the read, only the CDR3 DNA is kept; its 45 bases are in frame from base 1. Trimming takes 4 bases from V and 2 bases from J, and the germline ends sit 15 bases apart. Sequencing used PBMCs. This sequence originates from a man aged 18 to 35 in good health and CMV-seronegative. Recombination linked TRBV13 to TRBJ2-7, with a tentative D gene TRBD2 over 5 matching bases. The nucleotide sequence is given as TGTGCCAGCAGCTCCCAACTAGGGTTCGCCTACGAGCAGTACTTC. It is translated as CASSSQLGFAYEQYF. The full variable domain, with segments outside the CDR3 supplied by the reference TRBV13 and TRBJ2-7 proteins, appears as AAGVIQSPRHLIKEKRETATLKCYPIPRHDTVYWYQQGPGQDPQFLISFYEKMQSDKGSIPDRFSAQQFSDYHSELNMSSLELGDSALYFCASSSQLGFAYEQYFGPGTRLTVT.